What follows are 16 T cell receptor beta chains derived from one specimen sequenced in a study of T cell responses to AZD1222 COVID-19 vaccine. Using immunoSEQ multiplex PCR, the repertoire was profiled, and TCRdb retains in-frame clones only, with some absent. Among 90,000 to 110,000 clones listed, about 90% were seen once. Sample: peripheral blood, taken 28 days after the second AZD1222 dose. The receptors originated from an adult who received the AZD1222 COVID-19 vaccine.

This rearrangement joins TRBV7-3 to TRBJ2-1, with TRBD2 matching over 10 bases. The ends lost 5 bases at V and 0 bases at J; junction bases unmatched: 7. Germline V lookup: CDR1 SGHTA, CDR2 FQGTGA. The CDR3 covers 17 residues. The CDR3 protein is CASSPSGLASSYNEQFF. Written as DNA, the CDR3 is TGTGCCAGCAGCCCCTCGGGACTAGCGAGCTCCTACAATGAGCAGTTCTTC. The whole variable domain, filled in from reference TRBV7-3 and TRBJ2-1, reads GAGVSQTPSNKVTEKGKYVELRCDPISGHTALYWYRQSLGQGPEFLIYFQGTGAADDSGLPNDRFFAVRPEGSVSTLKIQRTERGDSAVYLCASSPSGLASSYNEQFFGPGTRLTVL.

This clone was seen once. The rearrangement links TRBV27 to TRBJ1-3; D remains ambiguous. There are 15 residues in the CDR3. With 3 bases removed from V and 1 base from J, the gap between germline ends came to 10 bases. Germline loops: CDR1 MNHEY, CDR2 SMNVEV (reference sequence). CDR3 in amino acids: CASSLSAYSGNTIYF. The DNA of the CDR3 is TGTGCCAGCAGTTTGTCAGCCTATTCTGGAAACACCATATATTTT.

The chain joins TRBV29-1 to TRBJ2-7, with D unclear. Germline CDR1 and CDR2: SQVTM and ANQGSEA. The CDR3 is 12 amino acids. V lost 1 base, J lost 3 bases, and 7 bases lay in between. CDR3 sequence: CSVEVTDYEQYF. The CDR3, as DNA: TGCAGCGTTGAAGTCACAGACTACGAGCAGTACTTC.

V and J are TRBV30 and TRBJ1-1, with TRBD1 matching over 11 bases. V shed 2 bases, J shed 3 bases, and the junction held 8 bases outside the gene matches. Germline V lookup: CDR1 GTSNPN, CDR2 SVGIG (reference sequence). The CDR3 loop spans 16 amino acids. The CDR3 sequence is CAWSSTRDRGDTEAFF. The DNA for the CDR3 is TGTGCCTGGAGTTCGACCCGGGACAGGGGGGACACTGAAGCTTTCTTT.

This sequence joins TRBV28 and TRBJ2-7, with D possibly matching TRBD2 (6 bases). Germline CDR1 is MDHEN and CDR2 is SYDVKM. This CDR3 region has 17 residues. The V gene lost 3 bases and the J gene lost 3 bases, with 21 bases spanning the gap. The CDR3 loop is CASSFSPRAGYDYEQYF. In DNA, the CDR3 is TGTGCCAGCAGTTTTTCCCCCCGGGCGGGATACGACTACGAGCAGTACTTC.

Here the CDR3 reads CAWTPSGLGNEKLFF. CDR3 sequence (DNA): TGTGCCTGGACCCCCTCGGGGCTAGGAAATGAAAAACTGTTTTTT. The chain combines TRBV30 with TRBJ1-4, with D perhaps matching TRBD1 (5 bases). The CDR3 spans 15 residues. Trimming shortened V by 4 bases and J by 5 bases, and 17 bases separated the two germline ends. Germline assignment: CDR1 GTSNPN and CDR2 SVGIG (reference sequence).

The V call is TRBV6-2 or TRBV6-3, the J call TRBJ1-5; perhaps TRBD1 as D (6 bases). The V gene's germline CDR1 is MNHEY and CDR2 SVGEGT. The CDR3 loop spans 16 amino acids. With 2 bases removed from V and 2 bases from J, the gap between germline ends came to 13 bases. CDR3 in DNA: TGTGCCAGCAGTTACCAGGGGCGAACTGGCAATCAGCCCCAGCATTTT. Residues: CASSYQGRTGNQPQHF.

The rearrangement joins TRBV10-2 to TRBJ2-1; 12 nucleotides align to TRBD2. This CDR3 is 14 amino acids long. Trimming took 8 bases from V and 7 from J; bases not matched to a gene: 6. In germline, CDR1 is WSHSY, CDR2 SAAADI. CDR3 in DNA: TGCGCCAGCCGGCTAGCGGGGGGGCGGAATGAGCAGTTCTTC. Translated: CASRLAGGRNEQFF.

This chain links TRBV29-1 with TRBJ2-7; TRBD1 matches 9 bases. From germline, CDR1 is SQVTM and CDR2 ANQGSEA. The CDR3 is 14 residues long. The ends lost 1 base at V and 1 base at J; junction bases unmatched: 2. CDR3 loop: CSVEGTGESYEQYF. The CDR3 bases are TGCAGCGTTGAAGGGACAGGGGAGTCCTACGAGCAGTACTTC.

The chain employs TRBV6-2 or TRBV6-3 and TRBJ1-4; no reliable D call. In germline, CDR1 is MNHEY, CDR2 SVGEGT. CDR3 size: 14 residues. V was trimmed by 4 bases and J by 5 bases, leaving 11 bases between them. CDR3 nucleotide sequence: TGTGCCAGCAGTTTGTGGAGACCGAATGAAAAACTGTTTTTT. This codes for CASSLWRPNEKLFF.

CDR3 loop: CASSLRTGQNTEAFF. The CDR3 DNA reads TGTGCCAGCAGCCTAAGGACAGGCCAGAACACTGAAGCTTTCTTT. The chain recombines TRBV14 with TRBJ1-1, with TRBD1 identical over 7 bases. The CDR3 has 15 residues. After removal of 4 bases from V and 1 base from J, the junction contained 6 bases not matched to a gene. From germline, CDR1 is SGHDN and CDR2 FVKESK.

The chain has TRBV4-3 and TRBJ2-5; D gene uncertain. Looked up from germline, CDR1 is LGHNA and CDR2 is YSLEER. V gave up 0 bases and J gave up 5 bases, with 13 bases separating them. The CDR3 sequence is 15 residues long. The CDR3 reads CASSQDLSVRETQYF. CDR3 sequence (DNA): TGCGCCAGCAGCCAAGATCTGTCGGTCCGGGAGACCCAGTACTTC.

Turning to this clone: This same CDR3 is encoded by further DNA sequences in the sample. The V gene is TRBV5-1, the J gene TRBJ2-7; D is unresolved. The CDR3 has 13 residues. Per the germline V gene, CDR1 is SGHRS and CDR2 is YFSETQ. Trimming left V 4 bases short and J 1 base short, with 9 bases between. CDR3 amino acids: CASSLRSSYEQYF. DNA for the CDR3: TGCGCCAGCAGCCTCCGGTCATCCTACGAGCAGTACTTC.

The rearrangement uses TRBV6-4 and TRBJ2-6; D gene ambiguous. Deletions cut 2 bases from V and 1 base from J, with 6 bases between. Germline V CDR1 and CDR2: MRHNA, SNTAGT. This CDR3 has 15 amino acids. The CDR3 DNA follows: TGTGCCAGCAGTGACGATCGGTCTGGGGCCAACGTCCTGACTTTC. Translation gives CASSDDRSGANVLTF.

The genes are TRBV7-2 and TRBJ1-2; 7 bases agree with TRBD1. Germline CDR1 SGHTA, CDR2 FQGNSA. The CDR3 loop spans 15 amino acids. The J segment lost 4 bases and the V segment lost 5 bases, leaving 10 bases of the junction unmatched. DNA for the CDR3: TGTGCCAGCAGCAGTCAGTCCCGGGACAGCTATGGCTACACCTTC. Translation: CASSSQSRDSYGYTF. The full variable domain, rest sourced from reference TRBV7-2 and TRBJ1-2, is GAGVSQSPSNKVTEKGKDVELRCDPISGHTALYWYRQSLGQGLEFLIYFQGNSAPDKSGLPSDRFSAERTGGSVSTLTIQRTQQEDSAVYLCASSSQSRDSYGYTFGSGTRLTVV.

This clone was found a few times. This chain uses TRBV5-8 with TRBJ1-2; TRBD1 agrees at 7 bases. V trimming: 4 bases; J trimming: 5 bases; junction bases outside the gene matches: 8. CDR3 size: 14 residues. The germline CDR1 and CDR2 sequences are SGHTS and YDEGEE. The CDR3: CASSPGTVGYGYTF. CDR3 nucleotides: TGTGCCAGCAGCCCCGGGACAGTTGGGTATGGCTACACCTTC. Based on the CDR3 plus reference TRBV5-8 and TRBJ1-2, the full variable domain is EAGVTQSPTHLIKTRGQQATLRCSPISGHTSVYWYQQALGLGLQFLLWYDEGEERNRGNFPPRFSGRQFPNYSSELNVNALELEDSALYLCASSPGTVGYGYTFGSGTRLTVV.